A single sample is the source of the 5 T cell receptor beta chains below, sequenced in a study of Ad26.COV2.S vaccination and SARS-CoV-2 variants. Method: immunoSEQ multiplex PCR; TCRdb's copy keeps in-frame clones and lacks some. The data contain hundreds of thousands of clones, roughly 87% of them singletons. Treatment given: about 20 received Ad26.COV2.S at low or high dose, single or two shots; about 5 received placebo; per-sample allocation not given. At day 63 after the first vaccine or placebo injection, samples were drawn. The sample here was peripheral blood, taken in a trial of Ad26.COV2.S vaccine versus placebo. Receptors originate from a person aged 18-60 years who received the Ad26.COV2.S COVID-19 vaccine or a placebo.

CDR3 nucleotides: TGTGCCAGCCACCTGAACACTGAAGCTTTCTTT. It codes for CASHLNTEAFF. The chain uses TRBV6-8 and TRBJ1-1; unclear D gene. The length of the CDR3 is 11 residues. CDR1 MNHGY and CDR2 SAAAGT come from the germline V gene. The germline V and J ends were trimmed by 8 bases and 0 bases, with 4 bases remaining between them.

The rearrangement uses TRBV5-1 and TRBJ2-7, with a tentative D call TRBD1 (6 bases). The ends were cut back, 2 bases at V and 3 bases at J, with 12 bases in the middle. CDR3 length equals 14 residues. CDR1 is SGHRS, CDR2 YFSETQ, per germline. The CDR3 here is CASSFAQGNYEQYF. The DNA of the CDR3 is TGCGCCAGCAGCTTCGCACAGGGCAACTACGAGCAGTACTTC.

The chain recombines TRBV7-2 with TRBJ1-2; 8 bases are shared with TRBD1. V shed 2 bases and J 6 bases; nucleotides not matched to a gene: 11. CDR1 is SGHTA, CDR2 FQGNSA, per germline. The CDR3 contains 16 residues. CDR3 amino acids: CASSLQSGGGRNGYTF. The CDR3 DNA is TGTGCCAGCAGCTTACAGTCAGGGGGCGGGAGAAATGGCTACACCTTC.

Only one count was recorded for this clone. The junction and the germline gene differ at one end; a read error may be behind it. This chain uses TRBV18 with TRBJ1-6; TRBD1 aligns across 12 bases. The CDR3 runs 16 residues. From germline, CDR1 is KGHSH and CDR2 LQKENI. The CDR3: CASSQGQGANKSPLHF. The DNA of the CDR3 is TGTGCCAGCTCACAGGGACAGGGGGCAAATAAGTCACCCCTCCACTTT.

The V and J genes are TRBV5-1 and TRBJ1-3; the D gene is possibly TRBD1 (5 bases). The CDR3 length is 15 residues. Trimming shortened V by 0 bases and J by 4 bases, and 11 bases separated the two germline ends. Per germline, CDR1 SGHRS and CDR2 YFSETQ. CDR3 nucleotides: TGCGCCAGCAGCTTGGACGGGGCGAGGGGAAACACCATATATTTT. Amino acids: CASSLDGARGNTIYF.